Included here is one TCR beta chain sequence, with context. Clones were read by immunoSEQ multiplex PCR, and TCRdb kept only the in-frame ones, dropping some. The repertoire holds about 300,000 clones, 80% to 90% seen once, with roughly 1.1% in the top ten. The data are from a study of blood T cell repertoires in COVID-19. The germline V gene encodes CDR1 ENHRY and CDR2 SYGVKD. V shed 3 bases and J shed 5 bases, with 25 bases lying between them. This CDR3 is 19 amino acids long. The receptor was isolated from a woman aged 45-65 years with acute or convalescent COVID-19. The sequenced material came from peripheral blood. The chain is built from TRBV10-3 and TRBJ2-2, with TRBD1 as a possible D gene (6 bases). CDR3 region: CAISDGGGRVELRTGELFF. The CDR3 DNA follows: TGTGCCATCAGTGATGGTGGGGGCAGGGTCGAACTTAGGACCGGGGAGCTGTTTTTT.